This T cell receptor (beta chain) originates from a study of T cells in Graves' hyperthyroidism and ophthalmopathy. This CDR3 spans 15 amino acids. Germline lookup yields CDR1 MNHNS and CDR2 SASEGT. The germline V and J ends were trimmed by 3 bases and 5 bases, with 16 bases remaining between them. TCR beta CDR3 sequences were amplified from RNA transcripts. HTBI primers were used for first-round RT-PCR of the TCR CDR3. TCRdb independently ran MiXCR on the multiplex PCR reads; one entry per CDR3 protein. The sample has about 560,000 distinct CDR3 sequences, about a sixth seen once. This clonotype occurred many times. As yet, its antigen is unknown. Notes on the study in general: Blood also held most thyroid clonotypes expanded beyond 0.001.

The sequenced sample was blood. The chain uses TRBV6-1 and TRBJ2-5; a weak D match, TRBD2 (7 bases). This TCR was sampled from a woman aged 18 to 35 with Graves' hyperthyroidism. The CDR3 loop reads CASSDFSGGRETQYF. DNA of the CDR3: TGTGCCAGCAGTGACTTCTCGGGGGGCCGGGAGACCCAGTACTTC.